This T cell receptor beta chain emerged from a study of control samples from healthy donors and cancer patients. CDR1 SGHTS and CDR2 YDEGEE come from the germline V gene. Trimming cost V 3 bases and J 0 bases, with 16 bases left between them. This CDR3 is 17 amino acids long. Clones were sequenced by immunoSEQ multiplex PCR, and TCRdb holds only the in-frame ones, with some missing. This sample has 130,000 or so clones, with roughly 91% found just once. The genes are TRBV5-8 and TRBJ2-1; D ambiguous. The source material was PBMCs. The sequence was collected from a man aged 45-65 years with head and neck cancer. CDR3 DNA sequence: TGTGCCAGCAGCTCCCTCCTAAGTATGGACTCCTACAATGAGCAGTTCTTC. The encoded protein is CASSSLLSMDSYNEQFF.